This T cell receptor beta chain was documented in a study of control samples from healthy donors and cancer patients (dated by TCRdb to the early 2020s). Library generation was performed with the immunoSEQ multiplex PCR assay. TCRdb provides this immuneACCESS table in a form limited to in-frame rearrangements. Some clones are lacking; in checked studies, under half of them reflect an unresolved V gene, and why the rest are absent is not known. The sample records 190,000 or so clones, over 80% of which are singletons. The top ten constitute 1.4% to 1.5% of the sample. Comment on this clone: No cognate antigen has been identified for it. No clone much larger than this one lies a single base away; base qualities are absent.

The receptor's source is a man in his late teens or twenties in good health. The sequenced material came from blood.

The bases read TGCGCCAGCAGCTTGGATACGGGGATGCGAGGAGATACGCAGTATTTT. This yields the protein CASSLDTGMRGDTQYF. The chain is encoded by TRBV5-1 joined to TRBJ2-3, with TRBD2 perhaps the D gene, on 5 matching bases. V is pared back by 0 bases and J by 5 bases, with 16 bases lying between the germline termini. For CDR1 and CDR2, the germline V gene lists SGHRS and YFSETQ. Including the terminal cysteine and phenylalanine, the CDR3 comprises 16 residues. Only the CDR3 DNA is retained, 48 bases long and in frame from the first base.